The source of this T cell receptor (beta chain) is a study of blood T cell repertoires in COVID-19. In the authors' workflow: Scientists estimated how many nucleated cells there were by amplifying reference gene primers. Assay: immunoSEQ multiplex PCR; the TCRdb copy retains only in-frame clones and omits some. V and J calls and clone size are given by that table; D and trimming were obtained from the DNA. The sample carries roughly 67,000 clones, about 86% recorded once. Sequencing was carried out using peripheral blood. The clonotype originates from a man between 50 and 59 years old with acute or convalescent COVID-19.

CDR3 sequence reads: CAWSVTGQAGNTIYF. The CDR3 DNA follows: TGTGCCTGGAGTGTAACAGGGCAGGCTGGAAACACCATATATTTT. The rearrangement joins TRBV30 to TRBJ1-3, with D possibly TRBD1 on 6 matching bases. V was clipped by 0 bases and J by 2 bases, with 11 bases between them. Looked up from germline, CDR1 is GTSNPN and CDR2 is SVGIG (reference sequence). The CDR3 covers 15 residues.